This T cell receptor (beta chain) comes out of a study of OX40 agonist ivuxolimab in advanced cancers. Sequencing was performed with immunoSEQ multiplex PCR; in TCRdb, only in-frame clones are kept and a portion is missing. This sample has roughly 56,000 clones, with roughly 80% found just once. To note about this clone: Antigen: not known.

Points from the study as a whole: The average count of expanded clones was higher among CD8+ T cells than among CD4+.

V was trimmed by 1 base and J by 5 bases, leaving 20 bases between them. Per the germline V gene, CDR1 is SGHDN and CDR2 is FVKESK. This CDR3 region has 17 residues. This rearrangement joins TRBV14 to TRBJ1-1; D unclear. The sequencing here drew on CD4+ or CD8+ T cells sorted from blood, taken in a trial of the OX40 agonist ivuxolimab. This clonotype originated in an adult with an advanced solid tumor such as melanoma, head and neck, liver or kidney cancer. CDR3 DNA sequence: TGTGCCAGCAGCCAAGTCCCGAGCAGACCACACGAGACTGAAGCTTTCTTT. The encoded protein is CASSQVPSRPHETEAFF.